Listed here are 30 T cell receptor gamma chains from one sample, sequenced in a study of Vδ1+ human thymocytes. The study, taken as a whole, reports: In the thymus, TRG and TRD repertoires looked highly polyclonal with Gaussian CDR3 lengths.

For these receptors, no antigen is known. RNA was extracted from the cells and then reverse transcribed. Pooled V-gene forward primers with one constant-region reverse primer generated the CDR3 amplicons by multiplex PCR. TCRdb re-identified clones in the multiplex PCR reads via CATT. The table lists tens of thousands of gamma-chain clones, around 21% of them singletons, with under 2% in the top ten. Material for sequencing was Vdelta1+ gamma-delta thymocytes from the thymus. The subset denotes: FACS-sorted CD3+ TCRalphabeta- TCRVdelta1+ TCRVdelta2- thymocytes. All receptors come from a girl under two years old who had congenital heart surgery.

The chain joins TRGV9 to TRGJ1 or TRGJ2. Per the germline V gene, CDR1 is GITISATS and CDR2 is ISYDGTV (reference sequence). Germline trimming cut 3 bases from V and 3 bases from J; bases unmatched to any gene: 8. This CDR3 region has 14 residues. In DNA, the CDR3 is TGTGCCTTGTGGGAGTCAACCTTTTATTATAAGAAACTCTTT. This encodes CALWESTFYYKKLF.

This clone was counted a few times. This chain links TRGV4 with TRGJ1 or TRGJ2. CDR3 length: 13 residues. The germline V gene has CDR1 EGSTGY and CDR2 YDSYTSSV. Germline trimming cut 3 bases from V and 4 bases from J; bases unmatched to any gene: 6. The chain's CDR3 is CATWDSGYYKKLF. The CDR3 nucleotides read TGTGCCACCTGGGATTCAGGATATTATAAGAAACTCTTT.

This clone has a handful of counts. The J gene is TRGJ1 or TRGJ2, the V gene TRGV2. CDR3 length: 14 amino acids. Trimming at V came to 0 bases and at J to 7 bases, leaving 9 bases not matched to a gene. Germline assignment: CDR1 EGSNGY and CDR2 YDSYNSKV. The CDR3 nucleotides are TGTGCCACCTGGGACGGGCGTTTGGAGTATAAGAAACTCTTT. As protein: CATWDGRLEYKKLF.

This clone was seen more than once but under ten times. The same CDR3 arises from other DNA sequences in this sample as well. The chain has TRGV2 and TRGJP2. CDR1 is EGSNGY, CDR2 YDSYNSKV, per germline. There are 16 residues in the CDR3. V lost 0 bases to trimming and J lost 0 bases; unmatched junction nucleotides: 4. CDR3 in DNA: TGTGCCACCTGGGACGGGCCTAATAGTAGTGATTGGATCAAGACGTTT. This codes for CATWDGPNSSDWIKTF.

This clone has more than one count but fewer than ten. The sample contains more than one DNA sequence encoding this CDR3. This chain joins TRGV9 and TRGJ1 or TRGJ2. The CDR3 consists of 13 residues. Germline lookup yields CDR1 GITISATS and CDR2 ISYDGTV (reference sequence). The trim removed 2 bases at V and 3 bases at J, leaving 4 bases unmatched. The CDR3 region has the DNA TGTGCCTTGTGGGAGGCATTTTATTATAAGAAACTCTTT. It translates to CALWEAFYYKKLF.

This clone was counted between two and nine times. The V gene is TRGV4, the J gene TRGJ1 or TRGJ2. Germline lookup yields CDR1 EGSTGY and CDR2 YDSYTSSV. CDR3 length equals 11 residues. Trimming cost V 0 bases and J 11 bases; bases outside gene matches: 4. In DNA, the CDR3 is TGTGCCACCTGGGATGGGCAGGAGAAACTCTTT. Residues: CATWDGQEKLF.

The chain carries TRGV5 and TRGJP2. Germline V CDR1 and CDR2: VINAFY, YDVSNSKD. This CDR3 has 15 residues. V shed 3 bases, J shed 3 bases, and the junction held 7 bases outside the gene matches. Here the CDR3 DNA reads TGTGCCACCTGGGACTGGGGGCGTAGTGATTGGATCAAGACGTTT. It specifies CATWDWGRSDWIKTF.

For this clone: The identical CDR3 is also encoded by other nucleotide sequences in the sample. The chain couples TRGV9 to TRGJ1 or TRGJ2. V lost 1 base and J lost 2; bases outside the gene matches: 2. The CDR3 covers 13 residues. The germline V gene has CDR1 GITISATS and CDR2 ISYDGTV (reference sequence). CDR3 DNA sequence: TGTGCCTTGTGGGAGGTAGATTATTATAAGAAACTCTTT. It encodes CALWEVDYYKKLF.

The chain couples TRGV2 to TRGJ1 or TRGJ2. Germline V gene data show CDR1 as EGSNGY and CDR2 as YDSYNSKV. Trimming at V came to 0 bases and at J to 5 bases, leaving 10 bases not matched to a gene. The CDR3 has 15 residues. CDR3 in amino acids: CATWDGPSRDYKKLF. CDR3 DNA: TGTGCCACCTGGGACGGGCCAAGTAGGGATTATAAGAAACTCTTT.

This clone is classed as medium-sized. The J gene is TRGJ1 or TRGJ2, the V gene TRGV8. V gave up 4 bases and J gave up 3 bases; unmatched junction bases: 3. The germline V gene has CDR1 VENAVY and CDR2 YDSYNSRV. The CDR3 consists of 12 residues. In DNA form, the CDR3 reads TGTGCCACCTGGGACTTTTATTATAAGAAACTCTTT. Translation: CATWDFYYKKLF.

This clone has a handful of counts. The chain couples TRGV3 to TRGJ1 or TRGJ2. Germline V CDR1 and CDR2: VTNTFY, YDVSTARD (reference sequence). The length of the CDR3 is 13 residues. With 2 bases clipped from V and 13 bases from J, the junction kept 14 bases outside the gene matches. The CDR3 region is CATWDTTNGQKLF. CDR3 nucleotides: TGTGCCACCTGGGACACCACTAATGGGCAAAAACTCTTT.

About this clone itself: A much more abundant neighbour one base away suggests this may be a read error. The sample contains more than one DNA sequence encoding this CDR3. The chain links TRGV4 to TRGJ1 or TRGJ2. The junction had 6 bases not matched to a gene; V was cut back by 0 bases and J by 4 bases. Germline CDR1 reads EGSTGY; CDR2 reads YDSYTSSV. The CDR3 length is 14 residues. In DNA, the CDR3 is TGTGCCACCTGGGATGGGCCGGTGTATTATAAGAAACTCTTT. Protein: CATWDGPVYYKKLF.

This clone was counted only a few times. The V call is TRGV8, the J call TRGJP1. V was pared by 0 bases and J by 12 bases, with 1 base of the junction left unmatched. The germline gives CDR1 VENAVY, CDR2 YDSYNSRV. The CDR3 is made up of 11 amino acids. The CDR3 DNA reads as TGTGCCACCTGGGATAGGGGGTTCAAGATATTT. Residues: CATWDRGFKIF.

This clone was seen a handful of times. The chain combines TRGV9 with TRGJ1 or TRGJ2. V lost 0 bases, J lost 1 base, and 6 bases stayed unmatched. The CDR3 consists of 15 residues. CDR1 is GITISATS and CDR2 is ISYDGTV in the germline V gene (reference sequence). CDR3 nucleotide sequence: TGTGCCTTGTGGGAGGTGCATGGAAATTATTATAAGAAACTCTTT. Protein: CALWEVHGNYYKKLF.

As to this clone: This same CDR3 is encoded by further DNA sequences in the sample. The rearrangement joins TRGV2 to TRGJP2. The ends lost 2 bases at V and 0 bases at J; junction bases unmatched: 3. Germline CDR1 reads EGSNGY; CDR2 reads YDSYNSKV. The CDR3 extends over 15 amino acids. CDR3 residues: CATWDANSSDWIKTF. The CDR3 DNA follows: TGTGCCACCTGGGACGCCAATAGTAGTGATTGGATCAAGACGTTT.

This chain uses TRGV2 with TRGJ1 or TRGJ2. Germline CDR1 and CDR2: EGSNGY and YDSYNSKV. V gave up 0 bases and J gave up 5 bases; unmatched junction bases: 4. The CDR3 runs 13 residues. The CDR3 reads CATWDGYHYKKLF. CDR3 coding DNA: TGTGCCACCTGGGACGGGTACCATTATAAGAAACTCTTT.

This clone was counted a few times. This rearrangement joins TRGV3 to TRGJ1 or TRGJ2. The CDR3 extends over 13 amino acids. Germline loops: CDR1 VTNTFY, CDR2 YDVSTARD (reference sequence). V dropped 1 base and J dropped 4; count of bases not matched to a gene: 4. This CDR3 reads CATWDSYYYKKLF. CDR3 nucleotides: TGTGCCACCTGGGACAGTTACTATTATAAGAAACTCTTT.

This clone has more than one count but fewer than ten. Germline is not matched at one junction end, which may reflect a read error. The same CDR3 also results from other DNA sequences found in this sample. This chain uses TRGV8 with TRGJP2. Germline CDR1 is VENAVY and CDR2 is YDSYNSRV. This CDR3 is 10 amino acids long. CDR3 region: CASSDWIKTF. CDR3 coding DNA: TGTGCTAGTAGTGACTGGATCAAGACGTTT.

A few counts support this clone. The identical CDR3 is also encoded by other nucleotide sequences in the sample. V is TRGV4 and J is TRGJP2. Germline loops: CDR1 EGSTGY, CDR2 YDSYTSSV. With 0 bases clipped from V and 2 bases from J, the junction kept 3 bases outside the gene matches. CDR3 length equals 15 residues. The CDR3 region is CATWDGHSSDWIKTF. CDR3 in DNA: TGTGCCACCTGGGATGGGCACAGTAGTGATTGGATCAAGACGTTT.

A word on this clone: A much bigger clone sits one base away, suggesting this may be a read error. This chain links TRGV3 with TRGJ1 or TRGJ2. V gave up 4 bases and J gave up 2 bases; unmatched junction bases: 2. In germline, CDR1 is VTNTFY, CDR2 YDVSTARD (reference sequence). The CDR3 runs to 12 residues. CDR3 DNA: TGTGCCACCTGGGAGCATTATTATAAGAAACTCTTT. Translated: CATWEHYYKKLF.

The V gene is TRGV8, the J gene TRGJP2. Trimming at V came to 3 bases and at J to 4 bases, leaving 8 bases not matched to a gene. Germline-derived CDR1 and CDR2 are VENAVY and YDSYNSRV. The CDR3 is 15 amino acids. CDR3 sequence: CATWDPRDSDWIKTF. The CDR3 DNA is TGTGCCACCTGGGATCCCAGGGATAGTGATTGGATCAAGACGTTT.

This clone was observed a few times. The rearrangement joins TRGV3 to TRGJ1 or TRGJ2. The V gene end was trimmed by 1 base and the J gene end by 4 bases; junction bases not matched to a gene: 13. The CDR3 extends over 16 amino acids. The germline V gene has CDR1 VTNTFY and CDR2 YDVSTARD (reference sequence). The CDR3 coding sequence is TGTGCCACCTGGGACAGTCCGGGTGGGTTATATTATAAGAAACTCTTT. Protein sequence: CATWDSPGGLYYKKLF.

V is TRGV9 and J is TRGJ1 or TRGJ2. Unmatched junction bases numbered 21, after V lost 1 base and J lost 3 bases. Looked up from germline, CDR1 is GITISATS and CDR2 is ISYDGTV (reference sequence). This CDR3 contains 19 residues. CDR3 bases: TGTGCCTTGTGGGAGGTTCCCCCCCCTAGTCCCCGTTTTTATTATAAGAAACTCTTT. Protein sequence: CALWEVPPPSPRFYYKKLF.

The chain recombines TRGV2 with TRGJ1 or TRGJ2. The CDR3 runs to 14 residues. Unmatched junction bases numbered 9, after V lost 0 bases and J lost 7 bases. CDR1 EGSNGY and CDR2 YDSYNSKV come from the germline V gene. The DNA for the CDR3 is TGTGCCACCTGGGACGGGGTCGAGTACTATAAGAAACTCTTT. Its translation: CATWDGVEYYKKLF.

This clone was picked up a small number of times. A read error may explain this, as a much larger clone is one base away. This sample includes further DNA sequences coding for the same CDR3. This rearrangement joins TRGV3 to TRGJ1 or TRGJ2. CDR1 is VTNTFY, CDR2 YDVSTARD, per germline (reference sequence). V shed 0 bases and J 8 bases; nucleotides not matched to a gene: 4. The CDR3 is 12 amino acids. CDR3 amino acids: CATWDRRNKKLF. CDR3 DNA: TGTGCCACCTGGGACAGGCGAAATAAGAAACTCTTT.

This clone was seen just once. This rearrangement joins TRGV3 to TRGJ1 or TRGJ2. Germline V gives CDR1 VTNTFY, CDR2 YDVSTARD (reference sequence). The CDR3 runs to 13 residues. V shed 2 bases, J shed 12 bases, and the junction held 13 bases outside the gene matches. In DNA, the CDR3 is TGTGCCACCTGGGACAACCCCCCCGGTGGGAAACTCTTT. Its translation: CATWDNPPGGKLF.

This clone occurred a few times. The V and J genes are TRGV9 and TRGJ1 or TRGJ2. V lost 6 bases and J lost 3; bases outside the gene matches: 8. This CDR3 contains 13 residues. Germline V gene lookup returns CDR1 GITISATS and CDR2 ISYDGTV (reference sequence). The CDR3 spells CALWFKGYYKKLF. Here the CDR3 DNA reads TGTGCCTTGTGGTTTAAGGGTTATTATAAGAAACTCTTT.

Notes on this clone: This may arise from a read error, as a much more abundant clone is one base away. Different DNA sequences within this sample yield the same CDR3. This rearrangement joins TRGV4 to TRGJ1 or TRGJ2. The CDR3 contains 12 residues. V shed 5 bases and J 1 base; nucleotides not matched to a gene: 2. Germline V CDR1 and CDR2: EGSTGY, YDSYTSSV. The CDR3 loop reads CATWANYYKKLF. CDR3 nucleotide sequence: TGTGCCACCTGGGCAAATTATTATAAGAAACTCTTT.

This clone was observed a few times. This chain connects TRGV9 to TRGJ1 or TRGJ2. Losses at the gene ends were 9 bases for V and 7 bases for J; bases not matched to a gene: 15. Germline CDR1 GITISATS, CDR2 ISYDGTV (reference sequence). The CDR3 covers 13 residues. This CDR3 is CALGGTDEYKKLF. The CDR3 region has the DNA TGTGCCTTGGGGGGAACGGACGAATATAAGAAACTCTTT.

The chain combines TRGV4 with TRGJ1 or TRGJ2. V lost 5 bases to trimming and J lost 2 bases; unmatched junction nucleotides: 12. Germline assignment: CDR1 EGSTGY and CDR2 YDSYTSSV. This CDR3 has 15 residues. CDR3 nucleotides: TGTGCCACCTGGGCAATGGGCCCATATTATTATAAGAAACTCTTT. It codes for CATWAMGPYYYKKLF.